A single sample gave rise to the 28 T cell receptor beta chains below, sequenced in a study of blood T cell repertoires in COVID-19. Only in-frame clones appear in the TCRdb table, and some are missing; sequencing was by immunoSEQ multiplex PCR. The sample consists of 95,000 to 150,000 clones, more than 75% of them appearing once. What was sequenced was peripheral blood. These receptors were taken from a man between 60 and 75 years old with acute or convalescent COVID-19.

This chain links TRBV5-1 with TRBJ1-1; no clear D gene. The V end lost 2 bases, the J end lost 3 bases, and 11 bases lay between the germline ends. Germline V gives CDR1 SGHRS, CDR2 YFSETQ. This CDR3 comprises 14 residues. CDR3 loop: CASSFLEQDTEAFF. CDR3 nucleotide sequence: TGCGCCAGCAGCTTCCTTGAACAAGACACTGAAGCTTTCTTT.

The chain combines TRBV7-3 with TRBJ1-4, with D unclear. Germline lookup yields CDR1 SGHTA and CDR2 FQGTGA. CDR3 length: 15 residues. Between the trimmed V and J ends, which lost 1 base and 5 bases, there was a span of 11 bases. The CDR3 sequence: CASSLIGGRNEKLFF. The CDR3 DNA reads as TGTGCCAGCAGCTTAATTGGCGGGAGAAATGAAAAACTGTTTTTT.

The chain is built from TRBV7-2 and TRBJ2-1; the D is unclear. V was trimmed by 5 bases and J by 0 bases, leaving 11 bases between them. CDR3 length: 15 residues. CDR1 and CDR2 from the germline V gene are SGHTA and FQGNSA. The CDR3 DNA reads TGTGCCAGCAGCGCCCGGGTTAGCTCCTACAATGAGCAGTTCTTC. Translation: CASSARVSSYNEQFF.

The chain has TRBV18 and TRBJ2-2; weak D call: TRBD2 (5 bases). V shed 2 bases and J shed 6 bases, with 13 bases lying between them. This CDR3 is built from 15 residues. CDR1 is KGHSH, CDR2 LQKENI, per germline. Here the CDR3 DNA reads TGTGCCAGCTCACCAGTGGGAGATCCCCCCGGGGAGCTGTTTTTT. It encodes CASSPVGDPPGELFF.

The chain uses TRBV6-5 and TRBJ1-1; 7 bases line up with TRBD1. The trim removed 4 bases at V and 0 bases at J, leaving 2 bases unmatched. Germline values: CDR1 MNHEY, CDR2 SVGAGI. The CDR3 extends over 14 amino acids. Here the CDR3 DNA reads TGTGCCAGCAGTTCCGGACAGGTGAACACTGAAGCTTTCTTT. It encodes CASSSGQVNTEAFF.

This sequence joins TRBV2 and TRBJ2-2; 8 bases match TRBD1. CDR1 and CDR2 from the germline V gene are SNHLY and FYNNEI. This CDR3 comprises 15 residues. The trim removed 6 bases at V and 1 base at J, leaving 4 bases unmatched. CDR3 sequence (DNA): TGTGCCAGCAGAACCGGGACAGGGAACACCGGGGAGCTGTTTTTT. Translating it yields CASRTGTGNTGELFF.

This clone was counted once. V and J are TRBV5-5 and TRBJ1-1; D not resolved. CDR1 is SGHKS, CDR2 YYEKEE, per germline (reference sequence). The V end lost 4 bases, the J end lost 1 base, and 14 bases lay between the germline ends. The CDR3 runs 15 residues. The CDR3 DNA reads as TGTGCCAGCAGCCCATATTCGGGGTCGAACACTGAAGCTTTCTTT. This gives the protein CASSPYSGSNTEAFF.

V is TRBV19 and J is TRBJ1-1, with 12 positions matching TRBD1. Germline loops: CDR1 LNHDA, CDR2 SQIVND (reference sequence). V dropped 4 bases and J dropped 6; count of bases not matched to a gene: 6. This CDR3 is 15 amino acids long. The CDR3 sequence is CASSTRDRGRAEAFF. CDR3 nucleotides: TGTGCCAGTAGTACGAGGGACAGGGGGCGGGCTGAAGCTTTCTTT.

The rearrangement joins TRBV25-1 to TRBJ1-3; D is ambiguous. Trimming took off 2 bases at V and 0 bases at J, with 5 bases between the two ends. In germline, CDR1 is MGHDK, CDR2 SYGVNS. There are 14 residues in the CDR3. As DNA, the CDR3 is TGTGCCAGCAGTGAAGATAGCTCTGGAAACACCATATATTTT. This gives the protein CASSEDSSGNTIYF.

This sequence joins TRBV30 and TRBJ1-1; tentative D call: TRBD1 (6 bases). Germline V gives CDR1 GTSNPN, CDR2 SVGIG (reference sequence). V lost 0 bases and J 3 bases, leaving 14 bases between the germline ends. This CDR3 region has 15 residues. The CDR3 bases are TGTGCCTGGAGTGTACGGGGGGCGGCGGACACTGAAGCTTTCTTT. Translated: CAWSVRGAADTEAFF. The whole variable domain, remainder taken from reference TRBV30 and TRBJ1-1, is SQTIHQWPATLVQPVGSPLSLECTVEGTSNPNLYWYRQAAGRGLQLLFYSVGIGQISSEVPQNLSASRPQDRQFILSSKKLLLSDSGFYLCAWSVRGAADTEAFFGQGTRLTVV.

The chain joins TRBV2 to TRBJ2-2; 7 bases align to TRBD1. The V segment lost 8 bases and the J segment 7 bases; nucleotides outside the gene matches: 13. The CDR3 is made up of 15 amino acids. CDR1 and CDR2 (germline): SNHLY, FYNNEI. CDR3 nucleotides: TGTGCCAGCGTAAGGACACAGGGGACGGTCGGGGAGCTGTTTTTT. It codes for CASVRTQGTVGELFF.

CDR3 amino acids: CASKPRGSSPLHF. The CDR3 nucleotides are TGTGCCAGCAAGCCCAGGGGTAGTTCACCCCTCCACTTT. The chain recombines TRBV27 with TRBJ1-6; D might be TRBD1 (6 bases). V lost 7 bases to trimming and J lost 9 bases, with 13 bases between them. The CDR3 spans 13 residues. CDR1 and CDR2 from the germline V gene are MNHEY and SMNVEV (reference sequence).

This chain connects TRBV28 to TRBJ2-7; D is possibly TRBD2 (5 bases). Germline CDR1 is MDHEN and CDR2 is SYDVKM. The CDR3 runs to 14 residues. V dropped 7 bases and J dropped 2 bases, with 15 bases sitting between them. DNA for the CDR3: TGTGCCAGCACCCCTGCGGGCGTTCCCTACGAGCAGTACTTC. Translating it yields CASTPAGVPYEQYF.

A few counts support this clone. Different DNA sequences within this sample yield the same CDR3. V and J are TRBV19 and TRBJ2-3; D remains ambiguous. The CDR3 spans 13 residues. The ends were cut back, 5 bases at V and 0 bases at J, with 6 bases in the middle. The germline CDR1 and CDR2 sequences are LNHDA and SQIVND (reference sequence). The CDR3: CASSPGSTDTQYF. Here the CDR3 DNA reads TGTGCCAGTAGTCCCGGTAGCACAGATACGCAGTATTTT.

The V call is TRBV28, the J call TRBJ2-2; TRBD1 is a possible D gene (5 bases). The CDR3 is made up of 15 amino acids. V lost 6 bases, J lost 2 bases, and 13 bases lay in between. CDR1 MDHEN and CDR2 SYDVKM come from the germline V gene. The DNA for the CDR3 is TGTGCCAGCAGGTCCAGGGCGAACAACACCGGGGAGCTGTTTTTT. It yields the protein CASRSRANNTGELFF.

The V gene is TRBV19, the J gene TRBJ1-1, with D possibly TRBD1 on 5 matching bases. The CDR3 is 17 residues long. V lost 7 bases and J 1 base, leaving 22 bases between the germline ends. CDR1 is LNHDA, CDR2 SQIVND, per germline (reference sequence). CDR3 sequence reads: CASIGFAGVGRNTEAFF. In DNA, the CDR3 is TGTGCCAGTATAGGATTCGCGGGGGTTGGGAGGAACACTGAAGCTTTCTTT. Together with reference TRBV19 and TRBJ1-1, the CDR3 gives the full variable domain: DGGITQSPKYLFRKEGQNVTLSCEQNLNHDAMYWYRQDPGQGLRLIYYSQIVNDFQKGDIAEGYSVSREKKESFPLTVTSAQKNPTAFYLCASIGFAGVGRNTEAFFGQGTRLTVV.

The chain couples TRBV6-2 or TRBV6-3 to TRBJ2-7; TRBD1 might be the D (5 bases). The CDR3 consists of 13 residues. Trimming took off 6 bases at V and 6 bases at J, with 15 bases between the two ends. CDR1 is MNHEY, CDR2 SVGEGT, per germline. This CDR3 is CASSPRTGGEQYF. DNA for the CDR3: TGTGCCAGCAGCCCCCGAACAGGCGGCGAGCAGTACTTC.

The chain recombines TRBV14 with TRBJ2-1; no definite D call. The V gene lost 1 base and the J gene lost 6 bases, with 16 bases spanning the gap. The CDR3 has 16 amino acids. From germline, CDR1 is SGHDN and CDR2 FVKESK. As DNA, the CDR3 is TGTGCCAGCAGCCAAGTCCACCGGAGTAGAAGCAATGAGCAGTTCTTC. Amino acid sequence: CASSQVHRSRSNEQFF.

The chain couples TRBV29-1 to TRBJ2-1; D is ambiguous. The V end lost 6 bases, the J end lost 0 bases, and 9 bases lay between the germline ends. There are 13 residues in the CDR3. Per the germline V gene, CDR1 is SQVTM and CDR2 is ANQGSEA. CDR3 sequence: CSVGNSSYNEQFF. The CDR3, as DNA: TGCAGCGTCGGTAACAGCTCCTACAATGAGCAGTTCTTC.

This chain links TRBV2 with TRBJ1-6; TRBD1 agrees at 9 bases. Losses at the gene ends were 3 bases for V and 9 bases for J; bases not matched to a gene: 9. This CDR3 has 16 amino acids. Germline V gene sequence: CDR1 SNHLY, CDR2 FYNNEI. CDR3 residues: CASSDDPGQGLSPLHF. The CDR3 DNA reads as TGTGCCAGCAGTGATGATCCGGGACAGGGTCTTTCACCCCTCCACTTT.

This CDR3 is CASSRDRLQKLFF. The DNA of the CDR3 is TGTGCCAGCAGCCGGGACAGGCTCCAAAAACTGTTTTTT. This chain connects TRBV5-8 to TRBJ1-4; TRBD1 aligns across 8 bases. The V and J ends lost 4 bases and 9 bases, in that order; junction bases with no gene match: 5. CDR1 and CDR2 from the germline V gene are SGHTS and YDEGEE. The CDR3 covers 13 residues.

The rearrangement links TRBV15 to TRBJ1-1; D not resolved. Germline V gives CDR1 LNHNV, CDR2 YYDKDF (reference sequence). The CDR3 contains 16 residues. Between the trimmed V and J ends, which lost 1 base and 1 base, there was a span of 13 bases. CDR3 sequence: CATSRGSRHGNTEAFF. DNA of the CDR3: TGTGCCACCAGCAGAGGAAGTAGACATGGGAACACTGAAGCTTTCTTT.

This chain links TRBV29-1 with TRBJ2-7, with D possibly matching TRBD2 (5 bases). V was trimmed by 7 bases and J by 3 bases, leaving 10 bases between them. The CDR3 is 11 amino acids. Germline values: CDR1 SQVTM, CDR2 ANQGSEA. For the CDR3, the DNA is TGCAGCGCTACGGAGGACTACGAGCAGTACTTC. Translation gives CSATEDYEQYF.

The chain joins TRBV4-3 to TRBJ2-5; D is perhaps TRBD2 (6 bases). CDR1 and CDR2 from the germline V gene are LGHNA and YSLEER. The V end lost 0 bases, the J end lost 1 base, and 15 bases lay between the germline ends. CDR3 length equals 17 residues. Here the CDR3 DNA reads TGCGCCAGCAGCCAAGAACGGGCGGGGTACGGCCAAGAGACCCAGTACTTC. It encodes CASSQERAGYGQETQYF.

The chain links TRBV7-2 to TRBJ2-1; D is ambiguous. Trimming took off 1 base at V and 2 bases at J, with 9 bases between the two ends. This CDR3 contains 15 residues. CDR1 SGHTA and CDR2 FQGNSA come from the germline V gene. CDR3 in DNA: TGTGCCAGCAGCTTAGACGACTCACCCTACAATGAGCAGTTCTTC. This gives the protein CASSLDDSPYNEQFF.

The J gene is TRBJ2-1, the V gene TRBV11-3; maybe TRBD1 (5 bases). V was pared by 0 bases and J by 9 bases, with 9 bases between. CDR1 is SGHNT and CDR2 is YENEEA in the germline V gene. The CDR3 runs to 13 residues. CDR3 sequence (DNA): TGTGCCAGCAGCTTAGAAGGACACAGTGAGCAGTTCTTC. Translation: CASSLEGHSEQFF.

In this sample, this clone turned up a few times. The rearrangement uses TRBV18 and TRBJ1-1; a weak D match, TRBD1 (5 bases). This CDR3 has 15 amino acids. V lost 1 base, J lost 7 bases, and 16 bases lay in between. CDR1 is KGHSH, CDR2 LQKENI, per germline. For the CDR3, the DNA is TGTGCCAGCTCACCACGGGGAGGGGAGAACGTTGAAGCTTTCTTT. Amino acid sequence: CASSPRGGENVEAFF.

The CDR3 DNA sequence: TGCAGCGTTGGGGAAAGTGGAGGGCTGGGGCCCCAGCATTTT. This translates into CSVGESGGLGPQHF. The rearrangement links TRBV29-1 to TRBJ1-5; D remains ambiguous. V was cut by 4 bases and J by 9 bases, with 19 bases left in between. Per the germline V gene, CDR1 is SQVTM and CDR2 is ANQGSEA. This CDR3 is built from 14 residues.